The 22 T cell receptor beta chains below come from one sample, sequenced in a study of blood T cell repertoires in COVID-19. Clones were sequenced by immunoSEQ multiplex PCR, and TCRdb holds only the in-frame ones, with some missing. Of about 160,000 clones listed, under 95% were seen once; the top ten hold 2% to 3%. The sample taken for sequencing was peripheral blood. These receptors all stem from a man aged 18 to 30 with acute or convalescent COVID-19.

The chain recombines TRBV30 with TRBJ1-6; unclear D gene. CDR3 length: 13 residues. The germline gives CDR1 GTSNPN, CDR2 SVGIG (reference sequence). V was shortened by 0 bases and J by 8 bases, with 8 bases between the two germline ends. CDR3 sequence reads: CAWSVPGDSPLHF. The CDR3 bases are TGTGCCTGGAGTGTACCCGGGGATTCACCCCTCCACTTT.

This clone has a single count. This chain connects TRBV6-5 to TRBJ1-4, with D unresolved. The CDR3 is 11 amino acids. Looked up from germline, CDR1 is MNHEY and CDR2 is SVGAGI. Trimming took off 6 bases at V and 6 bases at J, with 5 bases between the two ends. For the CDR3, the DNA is TGTGCCAGCAGGGAGTATGAAAAACTGTTTTTT. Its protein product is CASREYEKLFF.

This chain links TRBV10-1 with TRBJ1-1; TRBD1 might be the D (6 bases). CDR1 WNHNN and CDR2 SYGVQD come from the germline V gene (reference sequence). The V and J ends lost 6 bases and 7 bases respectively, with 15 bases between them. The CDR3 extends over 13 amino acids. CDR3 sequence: CASRRTGSGEAFF. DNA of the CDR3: TGCGCCAGCAGGAGAACAGGGAGTGGTGAAGCTTTCTTT.

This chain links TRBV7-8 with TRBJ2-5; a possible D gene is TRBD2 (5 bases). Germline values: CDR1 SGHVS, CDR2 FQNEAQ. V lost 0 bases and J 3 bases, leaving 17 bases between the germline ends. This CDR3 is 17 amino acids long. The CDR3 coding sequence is TGTGCCAGCAGCTTAGCCTGGGCCCCGGGAAGGAAAGAGACCCAGTACTTC. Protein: CASSLAWAPGRKETQYF.

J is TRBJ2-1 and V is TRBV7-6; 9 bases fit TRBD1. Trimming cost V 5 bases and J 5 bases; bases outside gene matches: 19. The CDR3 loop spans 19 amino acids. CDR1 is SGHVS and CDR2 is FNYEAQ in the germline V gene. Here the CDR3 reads CASSPVYGYTGGEDNEQFF. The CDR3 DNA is TGTGCCAGCAGCCCTGTTTACGGCTATACAGGGGGCGAAGACAATGAGCAGTTCTTC.

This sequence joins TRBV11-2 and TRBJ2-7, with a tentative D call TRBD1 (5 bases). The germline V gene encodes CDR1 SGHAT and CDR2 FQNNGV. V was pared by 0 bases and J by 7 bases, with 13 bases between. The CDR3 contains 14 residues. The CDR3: CASSLERRGLEQYF. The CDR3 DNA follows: TGTGCCAGCAGCTTAGAACGAAGGGGCCTTGAGCAGTACTTC. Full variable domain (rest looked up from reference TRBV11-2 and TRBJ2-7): EAGVAQSPRYKIIEKRQSVAFWCNPISGHATLYWYQQILGQGPKLLIQFQNNGVVDDSQLPKDRFSAERLKGVDSTLKIQPAKLEDSAVYLCASSLERRGLEQYFGPGTRLTVT.

As DNA, the CDR3 is TGTGCCAGCAGCCCACAGGGGGTGCAAGGCTACACCTTC. Translation: CASSPQGVQGYTF. The chain couples TRBV7-9 to TRBJ1-2; TRBD1 matches 8 bases. The CDR3 length is 13 residues. Germline trimming cut 5 bases from V and 8 bases from J; bases unmatched to any gene: 7. CDR1 is SEHNR, CDR2 FQNEAQ, per germline (reference sequence).

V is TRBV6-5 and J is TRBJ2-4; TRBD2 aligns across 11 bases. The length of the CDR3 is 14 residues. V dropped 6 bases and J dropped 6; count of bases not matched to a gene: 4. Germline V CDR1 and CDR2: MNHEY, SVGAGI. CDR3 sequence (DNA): TGTGCCAGCAGACCACTAGCGGGGGTAAACATTCAGTACTTC. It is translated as CASRPLAGVNIQYF.

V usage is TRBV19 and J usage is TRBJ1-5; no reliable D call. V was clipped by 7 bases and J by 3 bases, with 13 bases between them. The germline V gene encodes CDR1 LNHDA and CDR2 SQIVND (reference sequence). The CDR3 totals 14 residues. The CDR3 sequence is CASIPGRDNQPQHF. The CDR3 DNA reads TGTGCCAGTATCCCGGGGAGGGACAATCAGCCCCAGCATTTT. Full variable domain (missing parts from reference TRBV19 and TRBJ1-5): DGGITQSPKYLFRKEGQNVTLSCEQNLNHDAMYWYRQDPGQGLRLIYYSQIVNDFQKGDIAEGYSVSREKKESFPLTVTSAQKNPTAFYLCASIPGRDNQPQHFGDGTRLSIL.

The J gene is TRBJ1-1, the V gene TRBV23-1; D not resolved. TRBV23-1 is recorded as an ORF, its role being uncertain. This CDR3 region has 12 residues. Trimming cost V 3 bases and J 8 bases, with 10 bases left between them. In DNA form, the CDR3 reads TGCGCCAGCAGTCATCGCTACCCCGAAGCTTTCTTT. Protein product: CASSHRYPEAFF.

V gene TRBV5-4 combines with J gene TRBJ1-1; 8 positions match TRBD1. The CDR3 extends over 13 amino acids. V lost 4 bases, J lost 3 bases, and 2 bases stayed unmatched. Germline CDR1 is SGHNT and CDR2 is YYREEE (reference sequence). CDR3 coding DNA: TGTGCCAGCAGCGTACAGGGGGACACTGAAGCTTTCTTT. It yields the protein CASSVQGDTEAFF.

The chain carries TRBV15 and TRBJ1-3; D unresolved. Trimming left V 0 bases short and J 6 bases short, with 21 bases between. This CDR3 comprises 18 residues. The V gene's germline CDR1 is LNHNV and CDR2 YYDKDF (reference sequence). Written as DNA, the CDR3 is TGTGCCACCAGCAGAGAGGCGGGATTTGGCAGCCTAGCAAACACCATATATTTT. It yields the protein CATSREAGFGSLANTIYF.

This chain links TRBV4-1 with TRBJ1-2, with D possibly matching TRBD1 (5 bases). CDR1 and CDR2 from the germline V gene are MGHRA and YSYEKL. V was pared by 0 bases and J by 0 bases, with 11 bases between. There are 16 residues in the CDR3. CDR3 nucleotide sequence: TGCGCCAGCAGCCAAGACTCGGGACTTCCTAACTATGGCTACACCTTC. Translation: CASSQDSGLPNYGYTF.

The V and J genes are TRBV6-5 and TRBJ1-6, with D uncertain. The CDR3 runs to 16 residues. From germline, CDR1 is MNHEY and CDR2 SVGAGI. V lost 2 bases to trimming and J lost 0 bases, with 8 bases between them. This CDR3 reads CASSYEYSSYNSPLHF. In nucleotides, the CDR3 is TGTGCCAGCAGTTACGAGTATAGCTCCTATAATTCACCCCTCCACTTT.

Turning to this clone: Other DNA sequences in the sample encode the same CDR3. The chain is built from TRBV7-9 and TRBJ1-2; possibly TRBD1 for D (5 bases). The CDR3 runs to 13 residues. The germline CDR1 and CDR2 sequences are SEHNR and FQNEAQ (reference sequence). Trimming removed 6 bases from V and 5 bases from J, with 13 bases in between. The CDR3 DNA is TGTGCCAGCAGTACCGGGACTTTATATGGCTACACCTTC. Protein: CASSTGTLYGYTF.

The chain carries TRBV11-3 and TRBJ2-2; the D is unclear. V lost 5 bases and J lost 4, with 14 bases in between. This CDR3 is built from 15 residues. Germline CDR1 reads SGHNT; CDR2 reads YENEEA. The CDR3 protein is CASSLRPSGTGELFF. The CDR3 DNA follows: TGTGCCAGCAGCCTACGTCCTTCGGGCACCGGGGAGCTGTTTTTT.

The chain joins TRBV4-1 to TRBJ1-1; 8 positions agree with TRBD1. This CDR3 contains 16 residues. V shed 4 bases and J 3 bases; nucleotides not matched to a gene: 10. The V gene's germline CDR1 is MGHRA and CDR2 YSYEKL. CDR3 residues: CASSPPGAGGDTEAFF. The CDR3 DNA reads TGCGCCAGCAGCCCCCCTGGGGCAGGGGGCGACACTGAAGCTTTCTTT.

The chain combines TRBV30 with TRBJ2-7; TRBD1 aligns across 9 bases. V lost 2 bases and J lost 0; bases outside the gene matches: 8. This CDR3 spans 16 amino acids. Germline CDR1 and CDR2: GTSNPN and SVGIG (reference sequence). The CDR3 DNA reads TGTGCCTGGAGTCTTCCGGGACAGGGAAGCTCCTACGAGCAGTACTTC. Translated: CAWSLPGQGSSYEQYF.

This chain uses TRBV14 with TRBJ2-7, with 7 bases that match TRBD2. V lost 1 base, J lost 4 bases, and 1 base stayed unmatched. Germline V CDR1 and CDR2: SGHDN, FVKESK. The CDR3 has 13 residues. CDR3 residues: CASSQAGGYEQYF. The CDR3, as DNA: TGTGCCAGCAGCCAAGCGGGGGGTTACGAGCAGTACTTC.

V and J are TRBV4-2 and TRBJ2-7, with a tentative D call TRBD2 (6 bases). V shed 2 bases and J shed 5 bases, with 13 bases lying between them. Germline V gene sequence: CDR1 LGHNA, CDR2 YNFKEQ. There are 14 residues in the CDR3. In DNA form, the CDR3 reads TGTGCCAGCAGCCAACAGGGAGGAATGGACGAGCAGTACTTC. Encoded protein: CASSQQGGMDEQYF.

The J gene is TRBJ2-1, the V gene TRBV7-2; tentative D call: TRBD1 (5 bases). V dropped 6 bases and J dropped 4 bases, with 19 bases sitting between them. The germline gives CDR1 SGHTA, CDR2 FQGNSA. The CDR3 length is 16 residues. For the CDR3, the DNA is TGTGCCAGCAGATCCCGAAGGGGCCCAAATTACAATGAGCAGTTCTTC. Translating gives CASRSRRGPNYNEQFF. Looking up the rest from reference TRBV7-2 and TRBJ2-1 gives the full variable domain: GAGVSQSPSNKVTEKGKDVELRCDPISGHTALYWYRQSLGQGLEFLIYFQGNSAPDKSGLPSDRFSAERTGGSVSTLTIQRTQQEDSAVYLCASRSRRGPNYNEQFFGPGTRLTVL.

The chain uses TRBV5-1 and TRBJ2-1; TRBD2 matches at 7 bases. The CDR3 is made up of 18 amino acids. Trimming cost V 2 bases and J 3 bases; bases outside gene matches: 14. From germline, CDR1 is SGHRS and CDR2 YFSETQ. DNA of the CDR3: TGCGCCAGCAGCTTCTATCCTGGGGGGGTTGGAGTCTACAATGAGCAGTTCTTC. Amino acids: CASSFYPGGVGVYNEQFF.